These 7 T cell receptor beta chains were sequenced from one sample in a study of CD8 T cells in ankylosing spondylitis. Each CDR3 protein gets one entry after TCRdb re-called the 5' RACE reads with MiXCR. The sample has some 100,000 distinct CDR3 sequences; 8% to 10% are singletons. The sequenced sample consisted of blood, either unsorted or a sorted T cell fraction (not recorded which). Receptor source: a male donor with ankylosing spondylitis or in good health (not recorded which).

The chain is built from TRBV7-9 and TRBJ2-3; D gene unclear. V was cut by 5 bases and J by 1 base, with 10 bases left in between. Germline V gene sequence: CDR1 SEHNR, CDR2 FQNEAQ (reference sequence). The CDR3 spans 14 residues. The CDR3 region has the DNA TGTGCCAGCAGCGGATACCGCGGCACAGATACGCAGTATTTT. Its translation is CASSGYRGTDTQYF.

This clonotype was counted between two and nine times. The CDR3 sequence is CASSLVADRNTGELFF. In DNA, the CDR3 is TGTGCCAGCAGCTTAGTAGCGGACAGGAACACCGGGGAGCTGTTTTTT. This chain uses TRBV7-2 with TRBJ2-2, with D perhaps matching TRBD1 or TRBD2 (6 bases each). V lost 1 base to trimming and J lost 1 base, with 10 bases between them. Germline V gene data show CDR1 as SGHTA and CDR2 as FQGNSA. This CDR3 region has 16 residues.

This rearrangement joins TRBV7-2 to TRBJ1-1, with D possibly being TRBD1 (5 bases). The germline gives CDR1 SGHTA, CDR2 FQGNSA. The CDR3 spans 13 residues. V dropped 9 bases and J dropped 5 bases, with 16 bases sitting between them. CDR3 nucleotides: TGTGCCAGAAAGGATGGGGGTAGTACTGAAGCTTTCTTT. Residues: CARKDGGSTEAFF.

In this sample, this clonotype turned up many times. This chain connects TRBV20-1 to TRBJ2-5; 7 nucleotides agree with TRBD1. V lost 3 bases to trimming and J lost 2 bases; unmatched junction nucleotides: 6. Germline V lookup: CDR1 DFQATT, CDR2 SNEGSKA (reference sequence). The CDR3 length is 14 residues. CDR3 DNA sequence: TGCAGTGCTAGTTTTAGACAGGGACAAGAGACCCAGTACTTC. As protein: CSASFRQGQETQYF.

This rearrangement joins TRBV7-6 to TRBJ2-7; TRBD2 matches at 11 bases. CDR1 is SGHVS, CDR2 FNYEAQ, per germline. The CDR3 is 14 residues long. Unmatched junction bases numbered 7, after V lost 5 bases and J lost 7 bases. In DNA, the CDR3 is TGTGCCAGCAGCCCAAGACTAGCGGGAAAGGAGCAGTACTTC. Amino acid sequence: CASSPRLAGKEQYF.

The gene calls are TRBV4-2 and TRBJ1-1, with 12 bases lining up with TRBD1. CDR1 and CDR2 (germline): LGHNA, YNFKEQ. The CDR3 runs to 15 residues. The V and J ends lost 0 bases and 10 bases, in that order; junction bases with no gene match: 6. The CDR3 loop is CASSQDLRDRGLAFF. The CDR3 DNA is TGTGCCAGCAGCCAAGATCTCCGGGACAGGGGGCTAGCTTTCTTT.

This clonotype was detected many times. This chain joins TRBV12-3 or TRBV12-4 and TRBJ2-2; tentatively, D is TRBD1 or TRBD2 (6 bases each). This CDR3 comprises 15 residues. V dropped 7 bases and J dropped 3 bases, with 15 bases sitting between them. CDR3 region: CASTPWGADTGELFF. The DNA for the CDR3 is TGTGCCAGCACCCCGTGGGGGGCCGACACCGGGGAGCTGTTTTTT.